This entry lists 12 T cell receptor beta chains sequenced from one sample in a study of cytomegalovirus exposure and HLA in healthy donors. Use of 60 Vbeta and 13 Jbeta primers characterized the PCR. Sequencing was performed with immunoSEQ multiplex PCR; in TCRdb, only in-frame clones are kept and a portion is missing. The sample comprises about 130,000 clones, about 64% of which are singletons, and 2% to 2.5% rests with the top ten. Sequencing was done on a sample of PBMCs. These receptors were collected from a woman in her forties in good health and CMV-seronegative.

V is TRBV30 and J is TRBJ2-5; the match to TRBD2 covers 8 bases. This CDR3 region has 15 residues. With 2 bases clipped from V and 5 bases from J, the junction kept 10 bases outside the gene matches. CDR1 is GTSNPN and CDR2 is SVGIG in the germline V gene (reference sequence). This CDR3 is CAWSWTGGPRETQYF. The CDR3 DNA reads TGTGCCTGGAGTTGGACGGGGGGGCCGCGGGAGACCCAGTACTTC.

The CDR3 DNA is TGTGCCAGCAGCTTAAGTCCAGGAAGCCCCTACGAGCAGTACTTC. This translates into CASSLSPGSPYEQYF. The chain carries TRBV7-3 and TRBJ2-7; no firm D call. The germline gives CDR1 SGHTA, CDR2 FQGTGA. The CDR3 totals 15 residues. Between the trimmed V and J ends, which lost 1 base and 2 bases, there was a span of 12 bases.

The chain is built from TRBV9 and TRBJ2-5; no clear D gene. The CDR3 loop spans 13 amino acids. Germline V gives CDR1 SGDLS, CDR2 YYNGEE. The ends were cut back, 0 bases at V and 4 bases at J, with 7 bases in the middle. This CDR3 is CASSVVSGETQYF. The CDR3 region has the DNA TGTGCCAGCAGCGTAGTGAGTGGAGAGACCCAGTACTTC.

V is TRBV5-1 and J is TRBJ2-7; TRBD1 matches 8 bases. The ends lost 4 bases at V and 6 bases at J; junction bases unmatched: 9. This CDR3 comprises 14 residues. Germline V CDR1 and CDR2: SGHRS, YFSETQ. The CDR3 DNA reads TGCGCCAGCAGCCGGACAGGGCCGGAAGCCGAGCAGTACTTC. Encoded protein: CASSRTGPEAEQYF.

The chain combines TRBV27 with TRBJ1-2; D not certain. V dropped 6 bases and J dropped 4 bases, with 15 bases sitting between them. Germline CDR1 MNHEY, CDR2 SMNVEV (reference sequence). The CDR3 spans 14 residues. CDR3 coding DNA: TGTGCCAGCAGCTCTGCGGCGAAACCCTATGGCTACACCTTC. Encoded protein: CASSSAAKPYGYTF.

The chain combines TRBV11-1 with TRBJ1-2; 9 nucleotides agree with TRBD1. The trim removed 5 bases at V and 6 bases at J, leaving 4 bases unmatched. The CDR3 is 13 residues long. Germline V gives CDR1 SGHAT, CDR2 FQDESV (reference sequence). The CDR3 region is CASSRDRVDGYTF. The CDR3 DNA is TGTGCCAGCAGCAGGGACAGGGTCGATGGCTACACCTTC.

The chain combines TRBV9 with TRBJ2-3; 9 bases line up with TRBD2. CDR1 is SGDLS, CDR2 YYNGEE, per germline. This CDR3 contains 18 residues. Losses at the gene ends were 0 bases for V and 8 bases for J; bases not matched to a gene: 16. DNA of the CDR3: TGTGCCAGCAGCGTAGGGGGGGTAGCGGGGGCCCGGGCAGCTACGCAGTATTTT. Amino acids: CASSVGGVAGARAATQYF.

The chain recombines TRBV5-1 with TRBJ2-5; 8 positions agree with TRBD2. Trimming at V came to 2 bases and at J to 5 bases, leaving 5 bases not matched to a gene. Germline V gene lookup returns CDR1 SGHRS and CDR2 YFSETQ. There are 14 residues in the CDR3. The CDR3 reads CASSFAGGRETQYF. CDR3 nucleotides: TGCGCCAGCAGCTTTGCGGGGGGACGGGAGACCCAGTACTTC.

This chain joins TRBV10-3 and TRBJ2-5; 10 bases fit TRBD2. V shed 2 bases and J 0 bases; nucleotides not matched to a gene: 9. CDR3 length equals 18 residues. Germline V gene sequence: CDR1 ENHRY, CDR2 SYGVKD. The CDR3 reads CAISEPTLAGAYQETQYF. DNA of the CDR3: TGTGCCATCAGTGAGCCAACCCTAGCGGGGGCGTACCAAGAGACCCAGTACTTC.

The V gene is TRBV5-8, the J gene TRBJ2-2; 9 bases fit TRBD1. CDR1 and CDR2 (germline): SGHTS, YDEGEE. With 4 bases clipped from V and 6 bases from J, the junction kept 7 bases outside the gene matches. CDR3 length: 15 residues. For the CDR3, the DNA is TGTGCCAGCAGCCTCCGGGACAGGGAGGCCGGGGAGCTGTTTTTT. It is translated as CASSLRDREAGELFF.

CDR3 region: CASSLGPGGGNTEAFF. DNA for the CDR3: TGTGCCAGCAGCTTGGGGCCAGGGGGCGGGAACACTGAAGCTTTCTTT. The rearrangement joins TRBV5-4 to TRBJ1-1; 8 bases align to TRBD1. The CDR3 covers 16 residues. The J segment lost 1 base and the V segment lost 0 bases, leaving 5 bases of the junction unmatched. Germline V CDR1 and CDR2: SGHNT, YYREEE (reference sequence).

The rearrangement links TRBV4-3 to TRBJ1-5, with 9 bases lining up with TRBD1. CDR1 LGHNA and CDR2 YSLEER come from the germline V gene. The CDR3 extends over 15 amino acids. The trim removed 4 bases at V and 7 bases at J, leaving 8 bases unmatched. The CDR3 region is CASSRWTGEGQPQHF. The CDR3 coding sequence is TGCGCCAGCAGCCGATGGACAGGGGAAGGCCAGCCCCAGCATTTT.